The 18 T cell receptor beta chains in this list originate from one sample, sequenced in a study of CD8+ T cells in alopecia areata (dated by TCRdb to 2016 to 2018). Library method: the immunoSEQ multiplex PCR assay. To provide template for TCR sequencing, every sample had RNA extracted and reverse transcribed into cDNA. TCRdb took this table from immuneACCESS and kept in-frame rearrangements with V and J called. Such tables lack part of the clones; where checked against another copy, unresolved V genes explain under half of the gap, and the rest is unexplained. This sample lists 190,000 or so clones; roughly 64% were detected once. The leading ten clones occupy 5.5% of the sample. The meaning of the sample's time point label: 20 to 30 weeks on oral tofacitinib. Interpreted using the paper, the treatment or condition label stands for: oral pan-JAK inhibitor, 5-10 mg twice daily. The sequenced sample was CD4+ T cells sorted from blood, obtained at week 24, from a patient treated with tofacitinib. All receptors come from a human donor with alopecia areata.

In this sample, this clone turned up a few times. The chain carries TRBV6-5 and TRBJ1-6; 8 positions agree with TRBD1. V lost 3 bases to trimming and J lost 9 bases; unmatched junction nucleotides: 7. Germline-derived CDR1 and CDR2 are MNHEY and SVGAGI. This CDR3 contains 15 residues. The CDR3 here is CASSYGQGVSSPLHF. CDR3 sequence (DNA): TGTGCCAGCAGTTATGGACAGGGAGTTTCTTCACCCCTCCACTTT.

This clone came up many times. CDR3 bases: TGCGCCAGCGCTCGAGCGGGAGTGGTACTTCGCTACAATGAGCAGTTCTTC. Its protein product is CASARAGVVLRYNEQFF. The gene calls are TRBV4-1 and TRBJ2-1; TRBD2 agrees at 8 bases. The CDR3 sequence is 17 residues long. Germline loops: CDR1 MGHRA, CDR2 YSYEKL. V lost 8 bases to trimming and J lost 3 bases; unmatched junction nucleotides: 15.

The rearrangement uses TRBV5-1 and TRBJ2-1; TRBD2 agrees at 12 bases. There are 15 residues in the CDR3. The V gene's germline CDR1 is SGHRS and CDR2 YFSETQ. V dropped 0 bases and J dropped 8; count of bases not matched to a gene: 3. Here the CDR3 DNA reads TGCGCCAGCAGCTTGGGACTAGCGGGAGTCGATGAGCAGTTCTTC. It encodes CASSLGLAGVDEQFF.

The chain has TRBV15 and TRBJ2-5; no definite D call. Between the trimmed V and J ends, which lost 4 bases and 6 bases, there was a span of 6 bases. Germline V gene data show CDR1 as LNHNV and CDR2 as YYDKDF (reference sequence). The CDR3 has 11 residues. Here the CDR3 reads CATSITQTQYF. Here the CDR3 DNA reads TGTGCCACCAGCATTACGCAGACCCAGTACTTC.

This clone showed up just once. The chain is built from TRBV5-4 and TRBJ2-1; TRBD2 aligns across 8 bases. Germline loops: CDR1 SGHNT, CDR2 YYREEE (reference sequence). The CDR3 runs 16 residues. The J segment lost 7 bases and the V segment lost 1 base, leaving 10 bases of the junction unmatched. The CDR3 region has the DNA TGTGCCAGCAGCTTGCCTCCCGGAGCTAGCGGGAATGAGCAGTTCTTC. Amino acid sequence: CASSLPPGASGNEQFF.

This clone occurred many times. This rearrangement joins TRBV7-9 to TRBJ2-4; TRBD1 matches at 7 bases. There are 14 residues in the CDR3. The germline gives CDR1 SEHNR, CDR2 FQNEAQ (reference sequence). V gave up 4 bases and J gave up 7 bases; unmatched junction bases: 7. CDR3 amino acids: CASSSRTGANIQYF. The CDR3 DNA reads as TGTGCCAGCAGCTCGCGGACAGGCGCGAACATTCAGTACTTC.

The chain joins TRBV7-9 to TRBJ1-5, with 7 bases aligning to TRBD1. J was trimmed by 0 bases and V by 4 bases; bases with no gene match: 3. The germline V gene encodes CDR1 SEHNR and CDR2 FQNEAQ (reference sequence). The CDR3 runs 15 residues. In DNA form, the CDR3 reads TGTGCCAGCAGCTCGGGACAGTATAGCAATCAGCCCCAGCATTTT. Translating gives CASSSGQYSNQPQHF.

The sample holds one count of this clone. The rearrangement uses TRBV7-9 and TRBJ1-2; D is unclear. The CDR3 has 13 residues. Trimming removed 5 bases from V and 8 bases from J, with 15 bases in between. Germline CDR1 SEHNR, CDR2 FQNEAQ (reference sequence). Here the CDR3 reads CASSLPNQRGYTF. The CDR3 DNA is TGTGCCAGCAGCCTACCAAACCAGCGCGGCTACACCTTC.

This rearrangement joins TRBV27 to TRBJ2-1, with 10 bases aligning to TRBD1. From germline, CDR1 is MNHEY and CDR2 SMNVEV (reference sequence). This CDR3 spans 15 amino acids. Trimming took 7 bases from V and 6 from J; bases not matched to a gene: 9. CDR3 DNA sequence: TGTGCCAGCATGATCGACAGGGGGCCGGTCAATGAGCAGTTCTTC. It specifies CASMIDRGPVNEQFF.

V and J are TRBV9 and TRBJ2-3, with D uncertain. V gave up 4 bases and J gave up 0 bases, with 12 bases separating them. CDR3 length equals 15 residues. CDR1 SGDLS and CDR2 YYNGEE come from the germline V gene. CDR3 DNA sequence: TGTGCCAGCAGCCCCACCCCAGTCAGCACAGATACGCAGTATTTT. It specifies CASSPTPVSTDTQYF.

This clone has just one count. This rearrangement joins TRBV27 to TRBJ1-6; 11 bases line up with TRBD1. Germline V CDR1 and CDR2: MNHEY, SMNVEV (reference sequence). This CDR3 has 14 amino acids. The J segment lost 10 bases and the V segment lost 6 bases, leaving 5 bases of the junction unmatched. CDR3 amino acids: CASRGTGGWSPLHF. The CDR3 bases are TGTGCCAGCAGGGGGACAGGGGGATGGTCACCCCTCCACTTT.

The chain employs TRBV6-5 and TRBJ2-5; D not resolved. This CDR3 is built from 15 residues. Germline V CDR1 and CDR2: MNHEY, SVGAGI. V lost 2 bases and J 4 bases, leaving 14 bases between the germline ends. The CDR3 DNA sequence: TGTGCCAGCAGTTACCGGCCGGGCCGCGGAGAGACCCAGTACTTC. Protein sequence: CASSYRPGRGETQYF.

V and J are TRBV29-1 and TRBJ1-2, with 8 bases aligning to TRBD1. With V trimmed by 6 bases and J by 0 bases, 3 bases remained unmatched. CDR1 SQVTM and CDR2 ANQGSEA come from the germline V gene. This CDR3 contains 13 residues. CDR3 sequence (DNA): TGCAGCGTGCTGACAGGGGCTAACTATGGCTACACCTTC. Translating it yields CSVLTGANYGYTF. Full variable domain (missing parts from reference TRBV29-1 and TRBJ1-2): SAVISQKPSRDICQRGTSLTIQCQVDSQVTMMFWYRQQPGQSLTLIATANQGSEATYESGFVIDKFPISRPNLTFSTLTVSNMSPEDSSIYLCSVLTGANYGYTFGSGTRLTVV.

This clone was detected a few times. J is TRBJ2-3 and V is TRBV29-1, with 10 bases identical to TRBD1. The CDR3 loop spans 13 amino acids. V lost 7 bases and J lost 4; bases outside the gene matches: 5. Germline V gene sequence: CDR1 SQVTM, CDR2 ANQGSEA. The CDR3 here is CSAPTGGADTQYF. In nucleotides, the CDR3 is TGCAGCGCCCCGACAGGGGGCGCAGATACGCAGTATTTT.

The V gene is TRBV29-1, the J gene TRBJ2-1; D unclear. This CDR3 region has 11 residues. V was trimmed by 6 bases and J by 7 bases, leaving 10 bases between them. Germline V gives CDR1 SQVTM, CDR2 ANQGSEA. The CDR3 bases are TGCAGCGTATATTCAGGTAATGAGCAGTTCTTC. Protein product: CSVYSGNEQFF.

This clone was picked up a small number of times. The chain employs TRBV7-2 and TRBJ1-2, with 7 bases identical to TRBD1. Germline CDR1 is SGHTA and CDR2 is FQGNSA. The V and J ends lost 5 bases and 6 bases, in that order; junction bases with no gene match: 6. This CDR3 has 13 amino acids. CDR3 DNA: TGTGCCAGCAGCGCAGGGGGTCGCGATGGCTACACCTTC. Its translation is CASSAGGRDGYTF.

V gene TRBV7-9 combines with J gene TRBJ1-2; D gene uncertain. Germline values: CDR1 SEHNR, CDR2 FQNEAQ (reference sequence). Between the trimmed V and J ends, which lost 4 bases and 5 bases, there was a span of 11 bases. CDR3 length: 13 residues. The CDR3 DNA is TGTGCCAGCAGCTCCGAATGGCGGTATGGCTACACCTTC. It is translated as CASSSEWRYGYTF.

V gene TRBV7-9 combines with J gene TRBJ2-7; D ambiguous. The V gene's germline CDR1 is SEHNR and CDR2 FQNEAQ (reference sequence). V was clipped by 5 bases and J by 3 bases, with 11 bases between them. This CDR3 is 13 amino acids long. This CDR3 is CASSAIRSYEQYF. The CDR3 nucleotides are TGTGCCAGCAGCGCAATTAGAAGCTACGAGCAGTACTTC.